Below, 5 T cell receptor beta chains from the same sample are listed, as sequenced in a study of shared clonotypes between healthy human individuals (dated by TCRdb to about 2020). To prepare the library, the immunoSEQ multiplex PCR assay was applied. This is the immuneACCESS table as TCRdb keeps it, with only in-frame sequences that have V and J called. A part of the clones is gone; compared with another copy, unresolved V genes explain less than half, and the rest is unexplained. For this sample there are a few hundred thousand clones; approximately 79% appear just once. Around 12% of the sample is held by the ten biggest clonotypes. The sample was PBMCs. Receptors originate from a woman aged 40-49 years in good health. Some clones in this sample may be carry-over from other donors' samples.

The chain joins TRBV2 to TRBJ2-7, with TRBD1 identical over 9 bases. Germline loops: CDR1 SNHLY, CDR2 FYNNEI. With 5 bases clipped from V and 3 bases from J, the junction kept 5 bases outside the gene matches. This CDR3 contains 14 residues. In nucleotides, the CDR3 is TGTGCCAGCAGTCCGACAGGGGGGCTCTACGAGCAGTACTTC. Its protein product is CASSPTGGLYEQYF.

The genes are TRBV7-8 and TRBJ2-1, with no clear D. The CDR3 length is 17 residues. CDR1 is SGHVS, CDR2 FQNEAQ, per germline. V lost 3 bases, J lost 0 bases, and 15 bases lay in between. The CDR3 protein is CASSFTISKYSYNEQFF. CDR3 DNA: TGTGCCAGCAGCTTTACCATCTCCAAATACTCCTACAATGAGCAGTTCTTC.

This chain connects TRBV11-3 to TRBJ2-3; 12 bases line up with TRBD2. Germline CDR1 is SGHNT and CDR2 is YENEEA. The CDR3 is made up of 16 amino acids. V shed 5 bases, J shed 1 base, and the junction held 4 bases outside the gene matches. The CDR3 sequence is CASSRGTSGRTDTQYF. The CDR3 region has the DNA TGTGCCAGCAGCCGAGGGACTAGCGGGCGCACAGATACGCAGTATTTT.

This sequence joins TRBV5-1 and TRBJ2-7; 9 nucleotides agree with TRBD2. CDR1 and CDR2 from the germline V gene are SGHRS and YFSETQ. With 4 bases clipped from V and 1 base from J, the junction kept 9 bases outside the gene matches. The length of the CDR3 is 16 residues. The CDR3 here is CASSPTSGRPSYEQYF. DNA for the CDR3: TGCGCCAGCAGCCCAACGAGCGGGAGGCCTTCCTACGAGCAGTACTTC.

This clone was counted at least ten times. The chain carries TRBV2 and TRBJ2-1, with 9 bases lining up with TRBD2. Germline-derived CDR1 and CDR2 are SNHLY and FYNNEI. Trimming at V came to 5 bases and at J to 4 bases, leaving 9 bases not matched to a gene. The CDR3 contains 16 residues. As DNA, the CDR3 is TGTGCCAGCAGTCCCCCGGCTAGCGGGGCTTACAATGAGCAGTTCTTC. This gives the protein CASSPPASGAYNEQFF.